This TCR beta chain was recorded in a study of breast tumors, draining lymph nodes, adjacent tissues. CDR3 length equals 11 residues. The V end lost 6 bases, the J end lost 3 bases, and 6 bases lay between the germline ends. Germline CDR1 reads ENHRY; CDR2 reads SYGVKD. Regarding the study as a whole: Tumor and nontumor repertoires were significantly more similar in luminal-like than in basal-like breast cancer. The data were judged consistent with most tumor T cells coming from lymph node and expanding in tumor. Tumor repertoires ranked between lymph nodes and nontumor tissue in diversity, with V and J gene preferences.

TCRdb re-called the multiplex PCR reads through MiXCR, storing one row per CDR3 protein. The table shows about 21,000 distinct CDR3 sequences, with 50% occurring only once. Comment on this clonotype: Its antigen is unidentified.

Source material: breast tumor tissue. This sequence was found in a female donor with breast cancer. Some clones in this sample may be carry-over from other donors' samples. The rearrangement joins TRBV10-3 to TRBJ2-7; D uncertain. This CDR3 reads CAIRANYEQYF. CDR3 in DNA: TGTGCCATCAGGGCTAACTACGAGCAGTACTTC.